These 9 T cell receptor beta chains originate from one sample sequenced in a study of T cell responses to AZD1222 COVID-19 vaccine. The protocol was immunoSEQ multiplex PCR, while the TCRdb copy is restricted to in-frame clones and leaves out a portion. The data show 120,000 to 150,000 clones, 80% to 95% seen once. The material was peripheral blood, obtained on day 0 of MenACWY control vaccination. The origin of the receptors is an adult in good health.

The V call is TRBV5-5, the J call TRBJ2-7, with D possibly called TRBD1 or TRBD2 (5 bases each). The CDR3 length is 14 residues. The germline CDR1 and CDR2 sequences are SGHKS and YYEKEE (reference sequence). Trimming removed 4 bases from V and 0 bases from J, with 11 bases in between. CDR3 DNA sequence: TGTGCCAGCAGCCGGGACCGACTCTCCTACGAGCAGTACTTC. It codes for CASSRDRLSYEQYF.

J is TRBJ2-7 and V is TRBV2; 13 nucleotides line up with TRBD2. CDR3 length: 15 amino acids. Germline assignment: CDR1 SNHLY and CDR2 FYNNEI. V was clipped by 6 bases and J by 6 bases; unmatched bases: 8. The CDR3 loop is CASSAGTSGKVEQYF. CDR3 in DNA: TGTGCCAGCAGCGCCGGGACTAGCGGGAAAGTCGAGCAGTACTTC.

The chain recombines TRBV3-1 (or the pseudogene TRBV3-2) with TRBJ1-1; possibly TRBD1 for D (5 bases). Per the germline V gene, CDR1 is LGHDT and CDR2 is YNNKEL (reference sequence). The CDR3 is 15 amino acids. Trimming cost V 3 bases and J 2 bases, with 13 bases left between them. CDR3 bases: TGTGCCAGCAGCCAGTTCGATCGGGACAACACTGAAGCTTTCTTT. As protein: CASSQFDRDNTEAFF.

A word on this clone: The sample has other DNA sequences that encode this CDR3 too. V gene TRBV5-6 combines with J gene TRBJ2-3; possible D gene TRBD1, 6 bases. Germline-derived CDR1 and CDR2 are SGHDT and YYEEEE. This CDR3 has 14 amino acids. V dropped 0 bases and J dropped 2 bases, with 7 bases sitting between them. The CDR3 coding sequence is TGTGCCAGCAGCTTGGGGGGACACACAGATACGCAGTATTTT. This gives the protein CASSLGGHTDTQYF.

The DNA of the CDR3 is TGTGCCATCACCTGGGACAGGGCTGCAGATACGCAGTATTTT. The encoded protein is CAITWDRAADTQYF. This rearrangement joins TRBV10-3 to TRBJ2-3, with 9 positions matching TRBD1. The CDR3 totals 14 residues. Trimming cost V 7 bases and J 4 bases; bases outside gene matches: 6. CDR1 ENHRY and CDR2 SYGVKD come from the germline V gene.

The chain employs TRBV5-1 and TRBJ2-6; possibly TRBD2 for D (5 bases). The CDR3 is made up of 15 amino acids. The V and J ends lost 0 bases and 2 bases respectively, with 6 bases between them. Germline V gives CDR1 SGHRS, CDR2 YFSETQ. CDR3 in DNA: TGCGCCAGCAGCTTGGTAGCGACTGGGGCCAACGTCCTGACTTTC. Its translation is CASSLVATGANVLTF.

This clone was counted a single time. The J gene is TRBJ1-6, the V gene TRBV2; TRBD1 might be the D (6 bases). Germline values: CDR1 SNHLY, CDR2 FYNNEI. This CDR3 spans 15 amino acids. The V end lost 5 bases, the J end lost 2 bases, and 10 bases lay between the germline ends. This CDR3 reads CASSKSGAYNSPLHF. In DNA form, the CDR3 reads TGTGCCAGCAGTAAATCAGGGGCCTATAATTCACCCCTCCACTTT.

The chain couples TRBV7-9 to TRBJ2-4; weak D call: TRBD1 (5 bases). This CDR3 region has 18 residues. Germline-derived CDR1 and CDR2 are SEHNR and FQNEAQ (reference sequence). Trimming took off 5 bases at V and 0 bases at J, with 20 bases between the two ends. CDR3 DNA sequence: TGTGCCAGCAGCCCCCTCCTTAGACAGAGCCTAGCCAAAAACATTCAGTACTTC. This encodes CASSPLLRQSLAKNIQYF.

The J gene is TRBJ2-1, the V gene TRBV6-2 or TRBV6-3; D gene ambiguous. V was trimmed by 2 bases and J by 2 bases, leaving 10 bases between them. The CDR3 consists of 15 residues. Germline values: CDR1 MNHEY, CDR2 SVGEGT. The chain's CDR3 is CASSYEALPYNEQFF. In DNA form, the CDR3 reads TGTGCCAGCAGTTACGAGGCACTACCCTACAATGAGCAGTTCTTC.